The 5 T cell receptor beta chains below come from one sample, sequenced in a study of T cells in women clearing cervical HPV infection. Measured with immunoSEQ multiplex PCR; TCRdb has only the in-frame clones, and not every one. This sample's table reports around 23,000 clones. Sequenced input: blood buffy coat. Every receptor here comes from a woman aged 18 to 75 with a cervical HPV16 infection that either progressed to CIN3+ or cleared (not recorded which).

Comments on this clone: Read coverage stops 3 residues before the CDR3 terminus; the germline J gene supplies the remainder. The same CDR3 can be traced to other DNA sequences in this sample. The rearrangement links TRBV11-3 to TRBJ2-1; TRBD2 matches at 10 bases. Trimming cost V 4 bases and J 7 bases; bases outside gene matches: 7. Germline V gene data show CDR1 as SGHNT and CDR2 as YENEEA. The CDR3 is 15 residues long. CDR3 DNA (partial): TGTGCCAGCAGCTCCTGGACTAGCGGTGGGAATGAG. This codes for CASSSWTSGGNE. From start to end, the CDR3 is CASSSWTSGGNEQFF.

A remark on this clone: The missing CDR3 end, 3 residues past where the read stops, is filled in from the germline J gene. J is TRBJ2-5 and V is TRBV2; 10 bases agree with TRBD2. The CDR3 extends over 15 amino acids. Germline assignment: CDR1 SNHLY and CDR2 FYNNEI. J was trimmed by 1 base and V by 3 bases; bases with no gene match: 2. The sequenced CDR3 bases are TGTGCCAGCAGTGATAAGCGGGGGGGCCAAGAGACC. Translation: CASSDKRGGQET. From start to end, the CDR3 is CASSDKRGGQETQYF.

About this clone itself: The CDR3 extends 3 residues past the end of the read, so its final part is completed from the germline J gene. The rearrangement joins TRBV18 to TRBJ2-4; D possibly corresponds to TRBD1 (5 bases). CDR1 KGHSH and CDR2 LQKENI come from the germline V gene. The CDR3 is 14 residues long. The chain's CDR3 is CASSPPSGPVGQYF. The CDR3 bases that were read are TGTGCCAGCTCACCACCGTCAGGGCCGGTTGGT.

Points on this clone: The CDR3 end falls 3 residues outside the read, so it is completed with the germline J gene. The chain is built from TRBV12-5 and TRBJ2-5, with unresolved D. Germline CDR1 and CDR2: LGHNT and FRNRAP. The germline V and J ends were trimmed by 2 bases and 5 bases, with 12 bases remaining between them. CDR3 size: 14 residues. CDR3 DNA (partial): TGTGCTAGTGGTTTGTTAAGATCCCAGGAGACC. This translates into CASGLLRSQET. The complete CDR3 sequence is CASGLLRSQETQYF.

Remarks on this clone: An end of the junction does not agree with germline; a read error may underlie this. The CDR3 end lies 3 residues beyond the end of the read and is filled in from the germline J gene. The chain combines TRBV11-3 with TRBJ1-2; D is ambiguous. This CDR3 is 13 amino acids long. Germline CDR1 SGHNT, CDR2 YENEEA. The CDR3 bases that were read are TGTGCCAGCAGCTTCGGGGAGGGCTATGAC. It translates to CASSFGEGYD. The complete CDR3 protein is CASSFGEGYDYTF.